This is a list of T cell receptor beta chains from one sample in a study of neurological immune-mediated disorders. Each CDR3 protein is one row after TCRdb ran MiXCR on the 5' RACE reads. This repertoire shows tens of thousands of distinct CDR3 sequences, around 4.2% found once; its top ten account for 1.3%. The sequencing sample was made of PBMCs. The receptors shown here come from a man aged 30 to 45 with multiple sclerosis. CDR3s include the opening cysteine and the closing phenylalanine or tryptophan. The D gene is left open where the match is weak. Clone size, where shown, is once, few, many, or a class for clones that have expanded.

D gene: TRBD1
V gene: TRBV7-2
J gene: TRBJ1-2
clone size: many
CDR3 protein: CASSFGTGRYGYTF
CDR3 DNA: TGTGCCAGCAGCTTTGGGACAGGGCGCTATGGCTACACCTTC

D gene: TRBD1
V gene: TRBV20-1
J gene: TRBJ1-1
clone size: many
CDR3 protein: CSARTGKATEAFF
CDR3 DNA: TGCAGTGCTCGGACAGGGAAGGCCACTGAAGCTTTCTTT

D gene: -
V gene: TRBV3-1
J gene: TRBJ2-3
clone size: -
CDR3 protein: CASSQDGRGAQYF
CDR3 DNA: TGTGCCAGCAGCCAAGATGGCAGGGGGGCGCAGTATTTT

D gene: -
V gene: TRBV6-2/TRBV6-3
J gene: TRBJ2-7
clone size: many
CDR3 protein: CASSRDRSYEQYF
CDR3 DNA: TGTGCCAGCAGTCGGGACCGCTCCTACGAGCAGTACTTC

D gene: TRBD2
V gene: TRBV5-1
J gene: TRBJ2-5
clone size: many
CDR3 protein: CASSLAATSGRETQYF
CDR3 DNA: TGCGCCAGCAGCTTGGCCGCGACTAGCGGACGAGAGACCCAGTACTTC

D gene: TRBD1
V gene: TRBV5-1
J gene: TRBJ1-6
clone size: many
CDR3 protein: CASSQTGVESSPLHF
CDR3 DNA: TGCGCCAGCAGCCAAACAGGGGTGGAGAGTTCACCCCTCCACTTT

D gene: -
V gene: TRBV2
J gene: TRBJ1-5
clone size: many
CDR3 protein: CASSEGATARNPPQNF
CDR3 DNA: TGTGCCAGCAGTGAAGGGGCGACGGCCAGAAACCCTCCCCAGAATTTT

D gene: TRBD1
V gene: TRBV7-9
J gene: TRBJ2-7
clone size: many
CDR3 protein: CASRQQGADEQYF
CDR3 DNA: TGTGCCAGCAGACAACAGGGGGCAGACGAGCAGTACTTC

D gene: TRBD1
V gene: TRBV7-8
J gene: TRBJ2-5
clone size: many
CDR3 protein: CASSTGTGKAQYF
CDR3 DNA: TGTGCCAGCAGCACCGGGACAGGGAAGGCCCAGTACTTC

D gene: TRBD1
V gene: TRBV7-2
J gene: TRBJ1-1
clone size: -
CDR3 protein: CASSPQGLNTEAFF
CDR3 DNA: TGTGCCAGCAGCCCACAGGGGTTGAACACTGAAGCTTTCTTT

D gene: -
V gene: TRBV4-1
J gene: TRBJ2-5
clone size: many
CDR3 protein: CASSQVMTEETQYF
CDR3 DNA: TGCGCCAGCAGCCAAGTTATGACAGAAGAGACCCAGTACTTC

D gene: TRBD1
V gene: TRBV9
J gene: TRBJ2-5
clone size: many
CDR3 protein: CASSGPGQRQETQYF
CDR3 DNA: TGTGCCAGCAGCGGCCCGGGACAGCGTCAAGAGACCCAGTACTTC

D gene: TRBD2
V gene: TRBV11-2
J gene: TRBJ2-1
clone size: many
CDR3 protein: CASTPGAGDSYNEQFF
CDR3 DNA: TGTGCCAGCACTCCTGGAGCGGGGGACTCCTACAATGAGCAGTTCTTC

D gene: -
V gene: TRBV5-1
J gene: TRBJ1-5
clone size: few
CDR3 protein: CASSLEGVQPQNF
CDR3 DNA: TGCGCCAGCAGCTTGGAAGGGGTTCAGCCCCAGAATTTT

D gene: -
V gene: TRBV3-1
J gene: TRBJ1-6
clone size: few
CDR3 protein: CASSQGGQGGNSPLNF
CDR3 DNA: TGTGCCAGCAGCCAAGGGGGCCAGGGAGGTAATTCACCCCTCAACTTT

D gene: -
V gene: TRBV20-1
J gene: TRBJ1-1
clone size: few
CDR3 protein: CSARRGDGNTEAFF
CDR3 DNA: TGCAGTGCTAGGAGGGGGGACGGGAACACTGAAGCTTTCTTT

D gene: TRBD1
V gene: TRBV10-2
J gene: TRBJ1-3
clone size: -
CDR3 protein: CASSWDSGNTIYF
CDR3 DNA: TGCGCCAGCAGTTGGGACAGTGGAAACACCATATATTTT

D gene: -
V gene: TRBV20-1
J gene: TRBJ2-3
clone size: many
CDR3 protein: CSARGPEYTDTQYF
CDR3 DNA: TGCAGTGCCAGAGGTCCGGAATACACAGATACGCAGTATTTT

D gene: TRBD1
V gene: TRBV5-1
J gene: TRBJ2-7
clone size: many
CDR3 protein: CASSDKDRTYEQYF
CDR3 DNA: TGCGCCAGCTCTGACAAGGACAGGACCTACGAGCAGTACTTC

D gene: -
V gene: TRBV9
J gene: TRBJ2-3
clone size: many
CDR3 protein: CASSVEGSADTQYF
CDR3 DNA: TGTGCCAGCAGCGTGGAGGGGTCGGCAGATACGCAGTATTTT